Below, one TCR beta chain is given with its context. Its specificity is not known. The sample comes from a study of cytomegalovirus exposure and HLA in healthy donors. Donors consisted of healthy bone marrow donors. Germline assignment: CDR1 SEHNR and CDR2 FQNEAQ (reference sequence). The CDR3 extends over 15 amino acids. With 5 bases removed from V and 3 bases from J, the gap between germline ends came to 16 bases. This PCR relied on a set of 60 Vbeta primers and 13 Jbeta primers. This table comes from immunoSEQ multiplex PCR, and its TCRdb copy is limited to in-frame clones, with some not included. The sample lists roughly 130,000 clones; approximately 79% were seen once. General observations from the study: Relative to equally common others, HLA-associated TCR beta chains showed greater clonal expansion in a later analysis. A later analysis reportedly identified an Asian-associated ancestry cluster as carrying fewer N-insertions than the approximately 640-donor mean.

The source of this sequence is a young man in good health and CMV-seronegative. V and J are TRBV7-9 and TRBJ1-2; D is undetermined. Sequencing was carried out using PBMCs. The CDR3 reads CASSPAADGYYGYTF. CDR3 nucleotide sequence: TGTGCCAGCAGCCCAGCGGCCGATGGGTACTATGGCTACACCTTC.